This T cell receptor (beta chain) originates from a study of a mutant IDH1 vaccine in newly diagnosed glioma (dated by TCRdb to the early 2020s). In terms of the full investigation: Eight vaccinations were administered to patients in weeks 1, 3, 5, 7, 11, 15, 19 and 23, corresponding to visits V03 through V10. Vaccination was initiated 4-6 weeks after radiotherapy alone, or concurrently with temozolomide cycles in the chemotherapy-containing groups. For exploratory analyses, 25 to 30 treated patients had longitudinal TCRB deep sequencing done wherever samples were available. The approximately 32 treated patients were roughly 62% male and around 38% female, with a mean age of approximately 38 years. Before enrollment, most patients had been given radiochemotherapy with temozolomide as standard therapy, while the rest had received either radiotherapy alone or temozolomide alone. Peripheral blood was collected at six visits: V03 (baseline), V05, V07, V10, V12 and V13.

As regards this clone: Its cognate antigen has yet to be identified. Base qualities are not provided; no much larger clone lies one nucleotide away.

Trimming costs V 6 bases and J 3 bases, and their ends lie 17 bases apart. The CDR3 covers 15 residues, taking in both the cysteine and the phenylalanine. The DNA shown is the 45-base CDR3, in frame from base 1. CDR1 and CDR2, looked up from the germline V gene (reference sequence), are LNHDA and SQIVND. Library construction relied on the immunoSEQ multiplex PCR assay. Following the manufacturer's protocol, the hsTCRB Kit was used to amplify rearranged TCR beta chain sequences. An Illumina MiSeq was used to sequence the TCRB libraries. From the authors' description of their analysis: Demultiplexing, trimming and gene mapping were performed with the kit vendor's proprietary platform. The source is immuneACCESS, and TCRdb retained only in-frame sequences with V and J called. Part of the clones is not carried over; for the studies checked, unresolved V genes explain less than half of this, and the remainder is unexplained. V, J and clone size derive from that table, while D and trimming were established from the DNA sequence. The sample records some 60,000 clones, 84% of which are singletons. Of the sample, around 3.3% falls within the top ten clones.

The research as a whole found: PBMC samples for TCRB deep sequencing were selected based on availability. According to the authors, sample limitations meant that analyses of patient blood samples could not be reproduced. Across multiple MHC alleles, vaccine-induced immune responses were seen in around 93% of patients. Changes in the top peripheral T cell clonotypes picked up by TCRB sequencing did not appear to be linked to pseudoprogression.

This specimen's time point label, interpreted: week 11, during vaccination. Every vaccine dose consisted of 300 ug of a 20-mer mutant IDH1 peptide in Montanide, administered subcutaneously together with topical imiquimod. The donors had newly diagnosed IDH1-mutant astrocytomas of WHO grade 3 or 4 that showed loss of nuclear ATRX. The samples were drawn from NOA16, a multicentre, single-arm, open-label phase I trial in Germany that tested a mutant IDH1 peptide vaccine in humans for the first time. Genomic DNA for TCRB sequencing was extracted from EDTA blood using the DNeasy Blood and Tissue Kit. This specimen was PBMCs, taken from a glioma patient whose treatment included an IDH1 peptide vaccine. This receptor was identified in a man younger than 45 with glioma. Recombination joined TRBV19 with TRBJ1-1; the best D guess is TRBD1, with 6 bases matching. The bases are TGTGCCAGTAGGTCCCCACAGGGTTTGGACACTGAAGCTTTCTTT. Protein translation: CASRSPQGLDTEAFF.